The subject of this entry is one T cell receptor beta chain. These data are taken from a study of blood T cell repertoires in COVID-19. J lost 2 bases, V lost 4 bases, and 7 bases had no gene match. The CDR3 is 16 residues long. Looked up from germline, CDR1 is MNHEY and CDR2 is SVGEGT. Using immunoSEQ multiplex PCR, the repertoire was profiled, and TCRdb retains in-frame clones only, with some absent. The table has approximately 500,000 clones, around 85% seen once. Sequenced: peripheral blood. V gene TRBV6-2 or TRBV6-3 combines with J gene TRBJ2-5; 10 positions agree with TRBD2. The source of this sequence is a human donor in a cohort sampled during active COVID-19. The CDR3, as DNA: TGTGCCAGCAGTTTGGAACTAGCGGGGTTGCAAGAGACCCAGTACTTC. It specifies CASSLELAGLQETQYF.